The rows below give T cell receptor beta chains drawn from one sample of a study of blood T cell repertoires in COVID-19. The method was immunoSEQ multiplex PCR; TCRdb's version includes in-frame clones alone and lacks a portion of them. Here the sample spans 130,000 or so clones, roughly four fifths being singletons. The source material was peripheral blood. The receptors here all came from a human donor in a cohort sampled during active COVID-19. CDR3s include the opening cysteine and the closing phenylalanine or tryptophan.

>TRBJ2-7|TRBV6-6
CASSYILAREQYF
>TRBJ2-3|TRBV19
CASSEQGSGTQYF
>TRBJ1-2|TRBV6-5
CASSYDGRRHYGYTF
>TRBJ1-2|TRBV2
CATREANYGYTF
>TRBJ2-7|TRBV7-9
CASGAGTGGYEQYF
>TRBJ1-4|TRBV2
CASDVPGQGTNEKLFF
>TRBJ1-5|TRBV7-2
CASNFGPNQPQHF
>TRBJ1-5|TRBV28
CASSRTGVVQPQHF
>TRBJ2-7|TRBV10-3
CAIRDRDYEQYF
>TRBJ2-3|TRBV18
CASSPTGSPDTQYF
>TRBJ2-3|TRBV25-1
CASSYAAGTDTQYF
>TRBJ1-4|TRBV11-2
CASSLGVGSEKLFF
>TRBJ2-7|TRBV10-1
CASSDVGQARPYEQYF
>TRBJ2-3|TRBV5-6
CASSFSLGVDTDTQYF
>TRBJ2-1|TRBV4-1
CASSRRLAWEGNEQFF